One sample yielded the 13 T cell receptor beta chains listed below, sequenced in a study of metastatic and nonmetastatic thyroid tumors. All patients reached thyroid surgery having received no treatment beforehand. MiXCR was used by TCRdb to re-call the PCR reads. The sample has under 45,000 clones; 25% to 30% are singletons. The material sequenced was blood. These TCRs come from a male donor with papillary thyroid cancer or a benign thyroid nodule (not recorded which). Some clones in this sample may be carry-over from other donors' samples.

By proportion, this clone is medium-sized. For the CDR3, the DNA is TGCGCCAGCAGCCAAGATTTACTTCTACAAGAGACCCAGTACTTC. This gives the protein CASSQDLLLQETQYF. The chain joins TRBV4-1 to TRBJ2-5; no clear D gene. The length of the CDR3 is 15 residues. Trimming removed 0 bases at V and 2 bases at J, with 10 bases between. CDR1 and CDR2 (germline): MGHRA, YSYEKL.

In its sample, this clone was seen many times. The chain joins TRBV7-3 to TRBJ2-5; 12 nucleotides line up with TRBD1. Trimming took 2 bases from V and 9 from J; bases not matched to a gene: 7. This CDR3 region has 15 residues. Per germline, CDR1 SGHTA and CDR2 FQGTGA. The DNA of the CDR3 is TGTGCCAGCAGCTTATCCGGGACAGGGGGCTATGCCCAGTACTTC. This encodes CASSLSGTGGYAQYF.

The chain links TRBV11-3 to TRBJ1-5; the match to TRBD1 covers 7 bases. V dropped 5 bases and J dropped 0; count of bases not matched to a gene: 7. Looked up from germline, CDR1 is SGHNT and CDR2 is YENEEA. This CDR3 has 16 residues. CDR3 in DNA: TGTGCCAGCAGCACCGGACAGGTCTCTAGCAATCAGCCCCAGCATTTT. It codes for CASSTGQVSSNQPQHF.

This clone is medium-sized within its sample. The CDR3 is CASSERETGELFF. CDR3 sequence (DNA): TGTGCCAGCAGTGAGCGGGAGACCGGGGAGCTGTTTTTT. The V call is TRBV6-1, the J call TRBJ2-2; TRBD2 agrees at 7 bases. CDR3 size: 13 residues. The germline CDR1 and CDR2 sequences are MNHNS and SASEGT. The J segment lost 5 bases and the V segment lost 3 bases, leaving 0 bases of the junction unmatched.

This clone was counted between two and nine times. The chain employs TRBV6-2 or TRBV6-3 and TRBJ2-7; D is unclear. V gave up 2 bases and J gave up 6 bases, with 11 bases separating them. This CDR3 has 13 residues. Germline lookup yields CDR1 MNHEY and CDR2 SVGEGT. CDR3 nucleotides: TGTGCCAGCAGTTACGTGCATCGCCTCGAGCAGTACTTC. It encodes CASSYVHRLEQYF.

This clone was recorded at least ten times. J is TRBJ1-5 and V is TRBV6-1; unclear D gene. The CDR3 sequence is 13 residues long. The germline V gene encodes CDR1 MNHNS and CDR2 SASEGT. Trimming took 8 bases from V and 4 from J, leaving 12 bases between them. Here the CDR3 reads CASSFARNQPQHF. The CDR3 nucleotides are TGTGCCAGCTCATTCGCGAGAAATCAGCCCCAGCATTTT.

CDR3 loop: CASNPGTSVYEQYF. The CDR3 DNA is TGTGCCAGCAACCCCGGGACTAGCGTTTACGAGCAGTACTTC. V gene TRBV28 combines with J gene TRBJ2-7, with TRBD2 matching over 10 bases. Germline V lookup: CDR1 MDHEN, CDR2 SYDVKM. The CDR3 has 14 amino acids. V shed 7 bases and J 4 bases; nucleotides not matched to a gene: 7.

With regard to this clone: One end of the junction fails to match germline, which may point to a read error. The chain couples TRBV9 to TRBJ2-5; D gene ambiguous. In germline, CDR1 is SGDLS, CDR2 YYNGEE. CDR3 length: 14 amino acids. The CDR3 loop reads CASSVQDSVEAQYF. The CDR3 coding sequence is TGTGCCAGCAGCGTGCAGGATTCTGTAGAGGCCCAGTACTTC.

This clone showed up many times. The gene calls are TRBV6-1 and TRBJ1-5, with 7 bases that match TRBD1. V was clipped by 8 bases and J by 6 bases; unmatched bases: 7. CDR3 length equals 13 residues. Germline lookup yields CDR1 MNHNS and CDR2 SASEGT. DNA of the CDR3: TGTGCCAGCGAGAGGGGGCGCAGTCAGCCCCAGCATTTT. Amino acids: CASERGRSQPQHF.

This clone was seen more than once but under ten times. J is TRBJ2-6 and V is TRBV6-1; 7 positions agree with TRBD1. Germline trimming cut 5 bases from V and 5 bases from J; bases unmatched to any gene: 6. Germline V lookup: CDR1 MNHNS, CDR2 SASEGT. The CDR3 runs to 15 residues. The CDR3 here is CASSSDRARANVLTF. The CDR3 DNA follows: TGTGCCAGCAGTTCAGACAGGGCCAGGGCCAACGTCCTGACTTTC.

The sample holds many counts of this clone. The rearrangement uses TRBV19 and TRBJ1-2, with 7 bases aligning to TRBD1. This CDR3 comprises 15 residues. Germline CDR1 reads LNHDA; CDR2 reads SQIVND (reference sequence). V lost 6 bases to trimming and J lost 1 base; unmatched junction nucleotides: 8. The CDR3 is CASSLGQVSNYGYTF. The CDR3, as DNA: TGTGCCAGTAGCCTCGGACAGGTAAGTAACTATGGCTACACCTTC.

In its sample, this clone was seen many times. The chain recombines TRBV10-2 with TRBJ2-2; no reliable D call. The CDR3 is made up of 11 amino acids. In germline, CDR1 is WSHSY, CDR2 SAAADI. Trimming cost V 7 bases and J 4 bases, with 4 bases left between them. The CDR3 DNA sequence: TGCGCCAGCATTGGCACCGGGGAGCTGTTTTTT. Residues: CASIGTGELFF.

This clone came up many times. Being one base from a much bigger clone, this may be a read error. The chain is built from TRBV7-2 and TRBJ1-5, with a weak D call TRBD1 (6 bases). The CDR3 runs 18 residues. In germline, CDR1 is SGHTA, CDR2 FQGNSA. V was trimmed by 6 bases and J by 5 bases, leaving 26 bases between them. CDR3 amino acids: CASSFRGGRQDSHQPQHF. The CDR3 DNA reads TGTGCCAGCAGTTTTAGAGGGGGACGACAGGATTCGCATCAGCCCCAGCATTTT.